Below, 23 T cell receptor beta chains from the same sample are listed, as sequenced in a study of blood T cell repertoires in COVID-19. Only in-frame clones appear in the TCRdb table, and some are missing; sequencing was by immunoSEQ multiplex PCR. The data show more than 200,000 clones, approximately 90% seen once. The sequencing input was peripheral blood. These receptors came from a woman aged 30 to 39 with COVID-19, enrolled during active disease.

The V and J genes are TRBV5-1 and TRBJ1-2, with TRBD1 matching over 11 bases. This CDR3 has 17 residues. With V trimmed by 4 bases and J by 7 bases, 15 bases remained unmatched. The germline CDR1 and CDR2 sequences are SGHRS and YFSETQ. CDR3: CASSIEAFGQGAFGYTF. The CDR3 DNA sequence: TGCGCCAGCAGCATTGAAGCGTTCGGACAGGGGGCGTTTGGCTACACCTTC.

This chain links TRBV27 with TRBJ1-2, with TRBD1 matching 7 bases. V lost 3 bases to trimming and J lost 4 bases; unmatched junction nucleotides: 5. This CDR3 region has 14 residues. Germline assignment: CDR1 MNHEY and CDR2 SMNVEV (reference sequence). The CDR3 DNA reads as TGTGCCAGCAGTTTCCAGGGGGAAGTCTATGGCTACACCTTC. It yields the protein CASSFQGEVYGYTF.

V gene TRBV10-3 combines with J gene TRBJ2-1; 11 nucleotides line up with TRBD2. Per the germline V gene, CDR1 is ENHRY and CDR2 is SYGVKD. CDR3 length equals 14 residues. V was clipped by 6 bases and J by 5 bases; unmatched bases: 3. CDR3 nucleotide sequence: TGTGCCATCAGAGGGGGACTAGCGGACAATGAGCAGTTCTTC. Translated, it gives CAIRGGLADNEQFF.

The chain joins TRBV2 to TRBJ1-1, with a possible D match to TRBD1 (5 bases). Between the trimmed V and J ends, which lost 7 bases and 1 base, there was a span of 10 bases. The CDR3 totals 13 residues. Germline-derived CDR1 and CDR2 are SNHLY and FYNNEI. The CDR3 DNA reads as TGTGCCAGCATGGACACAAAGAACACTGAAGCTTTCTTT. The encoded protein is CASMDTKNTEAFF. The full variable domain, completed using reference TRBV2 and TRBJ1-1, is EPEVTQTPSHQVTQMGQEVILRCVPISNHLYFYWYRQILGQKVEFLVSFYNNEISEKSEIFDDQFSVERPDGSNFTLKIRSTKLEDSAMYFCASMDTKNTEAFFGQGTRLTVV.

The V and J genes are TRBV7-2 and TRBJ2-5; TRBD2 agrees at 16 bases. The CDR3 runs 16 residues. With V trimmed by 8 bases and J by 4 bases, 7 bases remained unmatched. In germline, CDR1 is SGHTA, CDR2 FQGNSA. DNA of the CDR3: TGTGCCAGCCAGGGACTAGCGGGGGGGCTGGGAGAGACCCAGTACTTC. It is translated as CASQGLAGGLGETQYF.

This chain links TRBV9 with TRBJ2-1, with TRBD1 as a possible D gene (5 bases). Trimming shortened V by 3 bases and J by 8 bases, and 9 bases separated the two germline ends. Germline V gene lookup returns CDR1 SGDLS and CDR2 YYNGEE. The CDR3 spans 12 residues. Here the CDR3 reads CASSGQTDEQFF. In DNA, the CDR3 is TGTGCCAGCAGCGGACAGACCGATGAGCAGTTCTTC.

The chain combines TRBV5-1 with TRBJ2-3, with TRBD2 matching over 8 bases. CDR3 length: 14 residues. Germline V CDR1 and CDR2: SGHRS, YFSETQ. V shed 3 bases, J shed 1 base, and the junction held 1 base outside the gene matches. For the CDR3, the DNA is TGCGCCAGCAGCTCGACTAGCGGCACAGATACGCAGTATTTT. It translates to CASSSTSGTDTQYF.

The V and J genes are TRBV11-2 and TRBJ2-5; 7 bases align to TRBD1. This CDR3 is 15 amino acids long. Germline V gene lookup returns CDR1 SGHAT and CDR2 FQNNGV. V gave up 0 bases and J gave up 2 bases; unmatched junction bases: 3. DNA for the CDR3: TGTGCCAGCAGCTTAGATGGGACAGCGCAAGAGACCCAGTACTTC. This encodes CASSLDGTAQETQYF.

This chain uses TRBV5-1 with TRBJ2-4, with D possibly matching TRBD1 (6 bases). The CDR3 is 14 amino acids. The germline gives CDR1 SGHRS, CDR2 YFSETQ. V was pared by 5 bases and J by 1 base, with 10 bases between. CDR3 sequence: CASREGGAKNIQYF. Written as DNA, the CDR3 is TGCGCCAGCAGGGAAGGGGGTGCCAAAAACATTCAGTACTTC. The full variable domain, in which reference TRBV5-1 and TRBJ2-4 provide the parts outside the CDR3, is KAGVTQTPRYLIKTRGQQVTLSCSPISGHRSVSWYQQTPGQGLQFLFEYFSETQRNKGNFPGRFSGRQFSNSRSEMNVSTLELGDSALYLCASREGGAKNIQYFGAGTRLSVL.

J is TRBJ2-7 and V is TRBV21-1; TRBD2, the table's D call, lacks a check against the DNA. TRBV21-1 is flagged as a pseudogene. This CDR3 comprises 15 residues. The DNA of the CDR3 is TGTGCCAGCAGCCATCGGCGGGGAGGATCCTACGAGCAGTACGTC. Its protein is CASSHRRGGSYEQYV.

V and J are TRBV2 and TRBJ2-7; 9 bases line up with TRBD1. The CDR3 is 13 amino acids. The J segment lost 6 bases and the V segment lost 6 bases, leaving 6 bases of the junction unmatched. Per the germline V gene, CDR1 is SNHLY and CDR2 is FYNNEI. The CDR3 DNA reads as TGTGCCAGCAGGCGGGACAGGGAGGGCGAGCAGTACGTC. As protein: CASRRDREGEQYV.

The chain uses TRBV7-2 and TRBJ2-7; the match to TRBD1 covers 7 bases. Trimming took 8 bases from V and 3 from J; bases not matched to a gene: 13. CDR1 and CDR2 (germline): SGHTA, FQGNSA. This CDR3 comprises 15 residues. The CDR3 spells CASSGQNRGNYEQYF. The CDR3 DNA is TGTGCCAGCTCAGGCCAAAACAGGGGCAACTACGAGCAGTACTTC.

CDR3: CASSHFETTRGTQYF. The CDR3 region has the DNA TGCGCCAGCAGCCACTTTGAGACCACTCGGGGTACGCAGTATTTT. The chain joins TRBV4-1 to TRBJ2-3; maybe TRBD2 (5 bases). The CDR3 consists of 15 residues. CDR1 and CDR2 from the germline V gene are MGHRA and YSYEKL. The V and J ends lost 3 bases and 8 bases respectively, with 18 bases between them.

The chain uses TRBV2 and TRBJ2-4; possibly TRBD2 for D (5 bases). Trimming removed 3 bases at V and 1 base at J, with 10 bases between. This CDR3 has 15 residues. From germline, CDR1 is SNHLY and CDR2 FYNNEI. As DNA, the CDR3 is TGTGCCAGCAGTGACGGGGTGGTGGCCAAAAACATTCAGTACTTC. Its translation: CASSDGVVAKNIQYF.

The CDR3 DNA sequence: TGTGCCAGCAGCCTAGCGGGCGCTCCGGGGGACGAGCAGTACGTC. Translated: CASSLAGAPGDEQYV. V gene TRBV3-1 (or the pseudogene TRBV3-2) combines with J gene TRBJ2-7; 7 bases line up with TRBD2. The CDR3 length is 15 residues. The junction had 11 bases not matched to a gene; V was cut back by 4 bases and J by 5 bases. Per germline, CDR1 LGHDT and CDR2 YNNKEL (reference sequence).

The chain recombines TRBV10-1 with TRBJ1-5; 7 bases match TRBD1. Germline CDR1 is WNHNN and CDR2 is SYGVQD (reference sequence). The CDR3 totals 17 residues. Unmatched junction bases numbered 6, after V lost 1 base and J lost 0 bases. The DNA for the CDR3 is TGCGCCAGCAGTGAGTTCACAGGGGTGGATAGCAATCAGCCCCAGCATTTT. Its translation: CASSEFTGVDSNQPQHF.

This clone was observed a few times. The chain recombines TRBV7-8 with TRBJ1-5, with 9 bases fitting TRBD1. V gave up 5 bases and J gave up 2 bases; unmatched junction bases: 10. There are 17 residues in the CDR3. CDR1 is SGHVS and CDR2 is FQNEAQ in the germline V gene. The CDR3 loop is CASSAVEDRGGNQPQHF. The CDR3, as DNA: TGTGCCAGCAGCGCCGTCGAGGACAGGGGAGGCAATCAGCCCCAGCATTTT. Using reference TRBV7-8 and TRBJ1-5 for the parts outside the CDR3, the full variable domain is GAGVSQSPRYKVAKRGQDVALRCDPISGHVSLFWYQQALGQGPEFLTYFQNEAQLDKSGLPSDRFFAERPEGSVSTLKIQRTQQEDSAVYLCASSAVEDRGGNQPQHFGDGTRLSIL.

The V and J genes are TRBV7-8 and TRBJ2-5; the match to TRBD1 covers 9 bases. V trimming: 5 bases; J trimming: 4 bases; junction bases outside the gene matches: 8. Germline assignment: CDR1 SGHVS and CDR2 FQNEAQ. CDR3 size: 15 residues. CDR3 bases: TGTGCCAGCAGCCCACACAGGGGGCCAAGAGAGACCCAGTACTTC. This encodes CASSPHRGPRETQYF.

The chain employs TRBV19 and TRBJ1-1; no reliable D call. Trimming took 9 bases from V and 3 from J, leaving 20 bases between them. The CDR3 totals 15 residues. Germline loops: CDR1 LNHDA, CDR2 SQIVND (reference sequence). The CDR3 here is CASRNKQAGYTEAFF. The CDR3 nucleotides are TGTGCCAGCAGAAATAAGCAGGCGGGGTACACTGAAGCTTTCTTT.

The rearrangement joins TRBV7-2 to TRBJ1-4; no firm D call. CDR1 and CDR2 from the germline V gene are SGHTA and FQGNSA. The CDR3 is made up of 15 amino acids. Trimming removed 1 base at V and 7 bases at J, with 13 bases between. The CDR3 spells CASSLDPPGPEKLFF. CDR3 nucleotide sequence: TGTGCCAGCAGCTTAGATCCCCCAGGCCCTGAAAAACTGTTTTTT.

The genes are TRBV6-2 or TRBV6-3 and TRBJ2-4; TRBD2 matches 14 bases. CDR3 length equals 19 residues. Germline-derived CDR1 and CDR2 are MNHEY and SVGEGT. The ends lost 6 bases at V and 1 base at J; junction bases unmatched: 11. Here the CDR3 reads CASSQPGTSGSWAKNIQYF. Written as DNA, the CDR3 is TGTGCCAGCAGCCAGCCCGGGACTAGCGGGAGTTGGGCCAAAAACATTCAGTACTTC.

CDR3: CASSEQEDTEAFF. For the CDR3, the DNA is TGTGCCAGCAGTGAGCAGGAGGACACTGAAGCTTTCTTT. The chain joins TRBV6-4 to TRBJ1-1; D call uncertain. Germline V gene sequence: CDR1 MRHNA, CDR2 SNTAGT. The CDR3 has 13 residues. V was trimmed by 3 bases and J by 3 bases, leaving 8 bases between them.

The rearrangement uses TRBV3-1 (or the pseudogene TRBV3-2) and TRBJ1-3, with D possibly matching TRBD1 (6 bases). The CDR3 length is 17 residues. V was clipped by 0 bases and J by 3 bases, with 15 bases between them. Germline lookup yields CDR1 LGHDT and CDR2 YNNKEL (reference sequence). CDR3 region: CASSQDRDKLFGNTIYF. For the CDR3, the DNA is TGTGCCAGCAGCCAAGATCGGGACAAACTTTTTGGAAACACCATATATTTT.